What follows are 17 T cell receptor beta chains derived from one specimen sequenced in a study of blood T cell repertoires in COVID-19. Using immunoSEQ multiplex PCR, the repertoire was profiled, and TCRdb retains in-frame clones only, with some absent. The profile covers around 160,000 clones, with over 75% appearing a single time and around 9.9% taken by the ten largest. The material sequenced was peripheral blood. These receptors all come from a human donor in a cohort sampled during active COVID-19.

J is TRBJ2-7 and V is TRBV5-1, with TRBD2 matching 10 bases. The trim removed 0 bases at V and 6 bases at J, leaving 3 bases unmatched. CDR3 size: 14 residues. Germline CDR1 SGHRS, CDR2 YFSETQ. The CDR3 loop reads CASSLGTSGGEQYF. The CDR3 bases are TGCGCCAGCAGCTTGGGGACTAGCGGTGGCGAGCAGTACTTC.

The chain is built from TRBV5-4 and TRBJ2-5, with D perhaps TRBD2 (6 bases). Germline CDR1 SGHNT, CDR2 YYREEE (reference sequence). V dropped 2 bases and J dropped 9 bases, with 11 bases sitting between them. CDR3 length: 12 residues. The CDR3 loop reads CASSFDGEAQYF. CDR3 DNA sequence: TGTGCCAGCAGCTTCGACGGGGAGGCCCAGTACTTC.

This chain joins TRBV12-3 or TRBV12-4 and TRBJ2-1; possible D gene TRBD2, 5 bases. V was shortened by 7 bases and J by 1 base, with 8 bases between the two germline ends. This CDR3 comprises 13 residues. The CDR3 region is CASTGGSYNEQFF. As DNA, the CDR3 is TGTGCCAGCACAGGCGGGTCCTACAATGAGCAGTTCTTC.

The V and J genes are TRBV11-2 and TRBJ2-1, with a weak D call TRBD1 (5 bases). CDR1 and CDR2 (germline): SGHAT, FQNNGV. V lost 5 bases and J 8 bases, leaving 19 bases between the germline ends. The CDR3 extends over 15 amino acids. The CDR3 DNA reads TGTGCCAGCAGCGCCTCCCAGGGCGGCTGGGATGAGCAGTTCTTC. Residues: CASSASQGGWDEQFF.

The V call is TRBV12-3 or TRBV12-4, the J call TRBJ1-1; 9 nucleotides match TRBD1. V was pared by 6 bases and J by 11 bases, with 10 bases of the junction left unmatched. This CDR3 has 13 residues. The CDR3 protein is CASSRTGAKFAFF. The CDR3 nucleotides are TGTGCCAGCAGCCGGACAGGGGCCAAGTTTGCTTTCTTT.

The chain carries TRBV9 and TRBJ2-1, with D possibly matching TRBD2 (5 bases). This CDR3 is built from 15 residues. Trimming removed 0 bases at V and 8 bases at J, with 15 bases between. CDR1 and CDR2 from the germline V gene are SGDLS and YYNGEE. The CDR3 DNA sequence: TGTGCCAGCAGCGTAGCCCCAACTAGTCAGGATGAGCAGTTCTTC. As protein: CASSVAPTSQDEQFF.

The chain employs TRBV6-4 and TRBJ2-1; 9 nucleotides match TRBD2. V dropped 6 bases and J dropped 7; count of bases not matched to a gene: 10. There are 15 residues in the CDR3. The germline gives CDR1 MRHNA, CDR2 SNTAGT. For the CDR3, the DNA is TGTGCCAGCAGCCTCCTAGCGGGGACTATAAATGAGCAGTTCTTC. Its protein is CASSLLAGTINEQFF.

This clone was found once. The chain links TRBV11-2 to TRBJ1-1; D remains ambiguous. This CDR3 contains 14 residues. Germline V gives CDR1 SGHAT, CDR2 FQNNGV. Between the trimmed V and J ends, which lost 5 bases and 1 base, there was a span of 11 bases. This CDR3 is CASSLSEGNTEAFF. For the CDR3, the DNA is TGTGCCAGCAGCCTCTCGGAGGGGAACACTGAAGCTTTCTTT.

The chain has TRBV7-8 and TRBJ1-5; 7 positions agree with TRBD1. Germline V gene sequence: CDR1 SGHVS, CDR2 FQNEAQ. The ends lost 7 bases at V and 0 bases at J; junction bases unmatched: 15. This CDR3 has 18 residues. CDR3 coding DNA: TGTGCCAGCACCAGTGGACAGGTCGAAGCGTATAGCAATCAGCCCCAGCATTTT. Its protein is CASTSGQVEAYSNQPQHF.

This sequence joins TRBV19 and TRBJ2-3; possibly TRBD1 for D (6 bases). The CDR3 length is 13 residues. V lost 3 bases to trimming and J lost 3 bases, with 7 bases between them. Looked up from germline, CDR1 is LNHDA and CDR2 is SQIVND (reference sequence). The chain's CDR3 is CASSIQGTDTQYF. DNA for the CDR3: TGTGCCAGTAGTATCCAGGGGACAGATACGCAGTATTTT.

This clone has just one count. CDR3 nucleotide sequence: TGTGCCAGTAGTACTTACGGGGTGAATTCACCCCTCCACTTT. Translating gives CASSTYGVNSPLHF. V usage is TRBV19 and J usage is TRBJ1-6, with D unresolved. V dropped 4 bases and J dropped 7 bases, with 11 bases sitting between them. This CDR3 comprises 14 residues. Germline loops: CDR1 LNHDA, CDR2 SQIVND (reference sequence).

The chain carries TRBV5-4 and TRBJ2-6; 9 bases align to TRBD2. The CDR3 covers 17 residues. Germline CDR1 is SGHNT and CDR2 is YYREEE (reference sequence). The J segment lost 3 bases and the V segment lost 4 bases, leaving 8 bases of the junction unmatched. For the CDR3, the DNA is TGTGCCAGCAGCCCTGGTGTAGCGGGGGATGGGGCCAACGTCCTGACTTTC. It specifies CASSPGVAGDGANVLTF.

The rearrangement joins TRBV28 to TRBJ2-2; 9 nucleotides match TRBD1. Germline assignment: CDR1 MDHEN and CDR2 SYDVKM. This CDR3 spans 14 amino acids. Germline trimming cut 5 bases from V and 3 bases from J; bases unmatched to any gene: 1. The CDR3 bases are TGTGCCAGCAGTCGGACAGGGGACACCGGGGAGCTGTTTTTT. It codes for CASSRTGDTGELFF.

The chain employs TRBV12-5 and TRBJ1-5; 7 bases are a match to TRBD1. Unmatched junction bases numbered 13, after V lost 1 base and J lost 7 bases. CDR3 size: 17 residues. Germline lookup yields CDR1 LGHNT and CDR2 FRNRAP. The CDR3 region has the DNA TGTGCTAGTGGTTTGGGGTACCGGGACAGAAAGGTGCAGCCCCAGCATTTT. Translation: CASGLGYRDRKVQPQHF.

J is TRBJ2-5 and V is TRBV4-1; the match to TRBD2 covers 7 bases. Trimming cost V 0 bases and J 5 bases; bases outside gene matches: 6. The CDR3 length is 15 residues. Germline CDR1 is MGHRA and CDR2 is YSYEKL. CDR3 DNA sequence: TGCGCCAGCAGCCAAGAGAGGGAGGGGTGGGAGACCCAGTACTTC. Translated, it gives CASSQEREGWETQYF.

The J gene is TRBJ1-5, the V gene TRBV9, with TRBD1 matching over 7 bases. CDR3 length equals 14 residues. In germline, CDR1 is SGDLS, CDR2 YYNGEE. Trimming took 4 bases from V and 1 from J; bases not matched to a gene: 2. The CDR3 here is CASSLGGSNQPQHF. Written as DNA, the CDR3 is TGTGCCAGCAGCCTAGGGGGCAGCAATCAGCCCCAGCATTTT. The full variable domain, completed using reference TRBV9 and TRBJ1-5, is DSGVTQTPKHLITATGQRVTLRCSPRSGDLSVYWYQQSLDQGLQFLIQYYNGEERAKGNILERFSAQQFPDLHSELNLSSLELGDSALYFCASSLGGSNQPQHFGDGTRLSIL.

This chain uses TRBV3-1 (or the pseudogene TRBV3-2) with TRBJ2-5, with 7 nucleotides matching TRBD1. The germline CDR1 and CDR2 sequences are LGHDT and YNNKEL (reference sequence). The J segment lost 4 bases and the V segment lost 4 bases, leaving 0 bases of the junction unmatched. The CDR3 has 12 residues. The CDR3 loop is CASSRQGETQYF. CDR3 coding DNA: TGTGCCAGCAGCCGACAGGGAGAGACCCAGTACTTC.